This TCR beta chain was captured in a study of blood T cell repertoires in COVID-19. This CDR3 spans 14 amino acids. Germline CDR1 LNHDA, CDR2 SQIVND (reference sequence). The V end was cut by 3 bases, the J end by 10 bases, with 13 bases between. Data came from immunoSEQ multiplex PCR; TCRdb stores just in-frame clones and leaves some out. The sample consists of about 120,000 clones, around 64% of them appearing once. The receptor comes from a human donor with acute or convalescent COVID-19. The donor label of this sample is uncertain. Sequenced sample: peripheral blood. V usage is TRBV19 and J usage is TRBJ1-6; D is unresolved. CDR3 coding DNA: TGTGCCAGTAGTATCCCGACTGCGGGCTCACCCCTCCACTTT. This sequence encodes CASSIPTAGSPLHF.